The 13 T cell receptor beta chains below come from one sample, sequenced in a study of blood T cell repertoires in COVID-19. Profiling relied on immunoSEQ multiplex PCR, and the TCRdb table lists in-frame clones only, not all of them. Of around 700,000 clones listed, around 89% are singletons. The sample was peripheral blood. The origin of the receptors is a woman aged 18-30 years with acute or convalescent COVID-19.

The V call is TRBV4-1, the J call TRBJ2-3; 7 nucleotides agree with TRBD2. The CDR3 is made up of 17 amino acids. Germline V gene data show CDR1 as MGHRA and CDR2 as YSYEKL. Trimming removed 3 bases from V and 1 base from J; junction bases left unmatched: 10. The CDR3, as DNA: TGCGCCAGCAGCCAGGGAATTCTGGGGGGGGGCACAGATACGCAGTATTTT. This encodes CASSQGILGGGTDTQYF.

This clone appeared a single time. The rearrangement joins TRBV5-1 to TRBJ1-6; weak D call: TRBD1 (5 bases). The CDR3 is 14 residues long. The germline V gene encodes CDR1 SGHRS and CDR2 YFSETQ. Trimming stripped 4 bases from V and 10 bases from J, with 15 bases between. The CDR3 nucleotides read TGCGCCAGCAGCGCCGAGCAAGGGGTATCACCCCTCCACTTT. Protein: CASSAEQGVSPLHF.

This chain joins TRBV5-1 and TRBJ1-2; possible D gene TRBD1, 6 bases. The CDR3 extends over 12 amino acids. Germline values: CDR1 SGHRS, CDR2 YFSETQ. Trimming took off 4 bases at V and 3 bases at J, with 7 bases between the two ends. The CDR3 bases are TGCGCCAGCAGCGAGGGGGACTATGGCTACACCTTC. Translating gives CASSEGDYGYTF.

This sequence joins TRBV5-6 and TRBJ2-5, with 11 bases fitting TRBD2. V dropped 5 bases and J dropped 5; count of bases not matched to a gene: 11. The CDR3 loop spans 16 amino acids. Germline V gene lookup returns CDR1 SGHDT and CDR2 YYEEEE. CDR3 sequence (DNA): TGTGCCAGCAGTTCAAGGCGACTAGCGGGGTTTGAGACCCAGTACTTC. Translation: CASSSRRLAGFETQYF.

The CDR3 DNA is TGCGCCAGCAGTGCGATTCAGGGGGACGGAAACACCATATATTTT. It codes for CASSAIQGDGNTIYF. This chain uses TRBV10-1 with TRBJ1-3, with 7 bases lining up with TRBD1. Trimming cost V 4 bases and J 4 bases; bases outside gene matches: 7. The germline gives CDR1 WNHNN, CDR2 SYGVQD (reference sequence). This CDR3 is built from 15 residues.

This chain links TRBV11-3 with TRBJ1-6, with D tentatively TRBD1 (6 bases). The germline V gene encodes CDR1 SGHNT and CDR2 YENEEA. The V end was cut by 5 bases, the J end by 7 bases, with 15 bases between. The CDR3 consists of 15 residues. The CDR3 sequence: CASSAAGTNNSPLHF. Written as DNA, the CDR3 is TGTGCCAGCAGCGCAGCCGGGACAAACAATTCACCCCTCCACTTT. Full variable domain (outside the CDR3, taken from reference TRBV11-3 and TRBJ1-6): EAGVVQSPRYKIIEKKQPVAFWCNPISGHNTLYWYLQNLGQGPELLIRYENEEAVDDSQLPKDRFSAERLKGVDSTLKIQPAELGDSAVYLCASSAAGTNNSPLHFGNGTRLTVT.

The gene calls are TRBV5-1 and TRBJ2-4; a weak D match, TRBD2 (5 bases). The length of the CDR3 is 14 residues. Germline V gives CDR1 SGHRS, CDR2 YFSETQ. Trimming removed 2 bases at V and 4 bases at J, with 10 bases between. CDR3 sequence: CASSFIPGKNIQYF. The CDR3 region has the DNA TGCGCCAGCAGCTTTATCCCGGGGAAAAACATTCAGTACTTC.

The chain's CDR3 is CASSFFGQGDYGYTF. Here the CDR3 DNA reads TGCGCCAGCAGCTTTTTTGGACAGGGGGACTATGGCTACACCTTC. The J gene is TRBJ1-2, the V gene TRBV5-1, with TRBD1 matching 10 bases. Germline-derived CDR1 and CDR2 are SGHRS and YFSETQ. The length of the CDR3 is 15 residues. Germline trimming cut 2 bases from V and 3 bases from J; bases unmatched to any gene: 4. Variable domain in full (rest from reference TRBV5-1 and TRBJ1-2): KAGVTQTPRYLIKTRGQQVTLSCSPISGHRSVSWYQQTPGQGLQFLFEYFSETQRNKGNFPGRFSGRQFSNSRSEMNVSTLELGDSALYLCASSFFGQGDYGYTFGSGTRLTVV.

The rearrangement joins TRBV7-9 to TRBJ1-6; D not resolved. From germline, CDR1 is SEHNR and CDR2 FQNEAQ (reference sequence). V lost 5 bases and J 10 bases, leaving 15 bases between the germline ends. The CDR3 covers 14 residues. CDR3 residues: CASSRRGMGSPLHF. Here the CDR3 DNA reads TGTGCCAGCAGCAGGCGCGGGATGGGATCACCCCTCCACTTT.

This clone showed up just once. This chain joins TRBV24-1 and TRBJ2-3, with TRBD2 matching over 11 bases. The CDR3 loop spans 16 amino acids. V was pared by 7 bases and J by 1 base, with 6 bases of the junction left unmatched. CDR1 and CDR2 (germline): KGHDR, SFDVKD. CDR3 nucleotide sequence: TGTGCCACCAGGGGGAGGACTAGCGGGCGCACAGATACGCAGTATTTT. This translates into CATRGRTSGRTDTQYF.

The J gene is TRBJ2-5, the V gene TRBV7-2; 13 bases align to TRBD2. There are 16 residues in the CDR3. V shed 5 bases, J shed 5 bases, and the junction held 8 bases outside the gene matches. Germline V gene lookup returns CDR1 SGHTA and CDR2 FQGNSA. The CDR3 region has the DNA TGTGCCAGCAGCCCAAGACTAGCGGGGGGAGGTGAGACCCAGTACTTC. Its protein product is CASSPRLAGGGETQYF.

This clone was seen only once. The chain employs TRBV7-2 and TRBJ2-5; 9 nucleotides align to TRBD1. CDR1 is SGHTA, CDR2 FQGNSA, per germline. The CDR3 consists of 15 residues. The V gene end was trimmed by 2 bases and the J gene end by 5 bases; junction bases not matched to a gene: 6. CDR3 nucleotide sequence: TGTGCCAGCAGCTTACGACAGGGGGGGAGGGAGACCCAGTACTTC. Amino acid sequence: CASSLRQGGRETQYF.

Here the CDR3 reads CASRGQGAGGYTF. The CDR3 bases are TGTGCCAGCAGGGGACAGGGGGCTGGCGGCTACACCTTC. V and J are TRBV2 and TRBJ1-2; 12 positions match TRBD1. This CDR3 comprises 13 residues. Germline V gene sequence: CDR1 SNHLY, CDR2 FYNNEI. V shed 6 bases, J shed 8 bases, and the junction held 4 bases outside the gene matches.